The 13 T cell receptor beta chains reported below all come from one sample, sequenced in a study of T cells in Graves' hyperthyroidism and ophthalmopathy. Amplified TCR beta CDR3 regions came from RNA transcripts. First-round RT-PCR targeting the TCR CDR3 was performed with the HTBI primer set. TCRdb reanalysed the multiplex PCR reads using MiXCR and keeps one entry per CDR3 protein. The sample comprises more than 500,000 distinct CDR3 sequences, roughly 14% of which are singletons, and 4% to 5.5% rests with the top ten. The source material was blood. These receptors all come from a woman between 40 and 55 years old with Graves' ophthalmopathy.

J is TRBJ2-5 and V is TRBV28, with a weak D call TRBD2 (5 bases). Trimming took off 3 bases at V and 7 bases at J, with 18 bases between the two ends. The CDR3 has 15 residues. In germline, CDR1 is MDHEN, CDR2 SYDVKM. For the CDR3, the DNA is TGTGCCAGCAGTTTTCCGGCACTAGGCCAGGTGACCCAGTACTTC. Translation: CASSFPALGQVTQYF.

J is TRBJ2-7 and V is TRBV11-1; a possible D gene is TRBD1 (6 bases). With 5 bases removed from V and 4 bases from J, the gap between germline ends came to 30 bases. The V gene's germline CDR1 is SGHAT and CDR2 FQDESV (reference sequence). The CDR3 has 19 residues. DNA for the CDR3: TGTGCCAGCAGCCACTCCGGCGCCTCTACAGGGTCTGAGGCTTACGAGCAGTACTTC. Its translation is CASSHSGASTGSEAYEQYF.

This clonotype was seen more than once but under ten times. The chain has TRBV19 and TRBJ2-2, with D possibly being TRBD1 (5 bases). This CDR3 is 15 amino acids long. Per the germline V gene, CDR1 is LNHDA and CDR2 is SQIVND (reference sequence). Trimming stripped 3 bases from V and 7 bases from J, with 15 bases between. The CDR3 sequence is CASSIPMGRSGELFF. The CDR3 DNA is TGTGCCAGTAGTATCCCAATGGGGCGTAGCGGGGAGCTGTTTTTT.

The chain uses TRBV20-1 and TRBJ1-6; weak D call: TRBD1 (5 bases). Germline V gene sequence: CDR1 DFQATT, CDR2 SNEGSKA (reference sequence). The CDR3 totals 16 residues. Trimming stripped 2 bases from V and 0 bases from J, with 11 bases between. CDR3 loop: CSARTGVSSYNSPLHF. The CDR3 DNA sequence: TGCAGTGCTAGAACAGGAGTAAGCTCCTATAATTCACCCCTCCACTTT.

The gene calls are TRBV5-5 and TRBJ2-5; tentatively, D is TRBD1 or TRBD2 (5 bases each). Germline V gene sequence: CDR1 SGHKS, CDR2 YYEKEE (reference sequence). This CDR3 comprises 16 residues. V gave up 3 bases and J gave up 5 bases, with 20 bases separating them. The CDR3: CASSWPRDLYGETQYF. The CDR3, as DNA: TGTGCCAGCAGCTGGCCTCGGGACCTCTATGGCGAGACCCAGTACTTC.

This clonotype was seen at least ten times. The chain links TRBV29-1 to TRBJ1-2, with a tentative D call TRBD1 (5 bases). Trimming pared 1 base from V and 2 bases from J, leaving 11 bases between. The CDR3 is 14 amino acids. Germline CDR1 is SQVTM and CDR2 is ANQGSEA. As DNA, the CDR3 is TGCAGCGTTGAAGCCGGACACCTAAACTATGGCTACACCTTC. Its translation is CSVEAGHLNYGYTF.

This clonotype was seen many times. The rearrangement uses TRBV28 and TRBJ2-5, with unresolved D. The length of the CDR3 is 14 residues. The germline CDR1 and CDR2 sequences are MDHEN and SYDVKM. Trimming pared 5 bases from V and 2 bases from J, leaving 12 bases between. CDR3 in DNA: TGTGCCAGCAGTGTCCCCTGGGATCAAGAGACCCAGTACTTC. Protein sequence: CASSVPWDQETQYF.

This clonotype has ten or more counts. The chain combines TRBV20-1 with TRBJ2-7, with TRBD2 matching 9 bases. J was trimmed by 4 bases and V by 2 bases; bases with no gene match: 15. Germline V gives CDR1 DFQATT, CDR2 SNEGSKA (reference sequence). There are 17 residues in the CDR3. The CDR3, as DNA: TGCAGTGCTAGATACTTAGCGGGAGCACTTTTGAGGTACGAGCAGTACTTC. Translation gives CSARYLAGALLRYEQYF.

The rearrangement links TRBV28 to TRBJ2-7; tentative D call: TRBD2 (7 bases). Germline values: CDR1 MDHEN, CDR2 SYDVKM. The CDR3 contains 14 residues. Trimming left V 7 bases short and J 3 bases short, with 16 bases between. The CDR3 loop is CASTYSRGLYEQYF. CDR3 DNA sequence: TGTGCCAGCACCTACTCGCGGGGGCTCTACGAGCAGTACTTC.

Ten or more counts support this clonotype. J is TRBJ1-1 and V is TRBV7-2, with D possibly matching TRBD1 (6 bases). The CDR3 length is 17 residues. Trimming took 3 bases from V and 0 from J, leaving 17 bases between them. Looked up from germline, CDR1 is SGHTA and CDR2 is FQGNSA. The CDR3 sequence: CASSLRVGGQLNTEAFF. In DNA, the CDR3 is TGTGCCAGCAGCTTGCGGGTCGGTGGACAGTTGAACACTGAAGCTTTCTTT.

This clonotype was recorded a few times. J is TRBJ1-2 and V is TRBV19; 9 bases agree with TRBD1. This CDR3 region has 15 residues. Germline V gene lookup returns CDR1 LNHDA and CDR2 SQIVND (reference sequence). V dropped 4 bases and J dropped 4; count of bases not matched to a gene: 7. CDR3 nucleotides: TGTGCCAGTAGTACAACCGGACAGGGGTCCTATGGCTACACCTTC. It yields the protein CASSTTGQGSYGYTF.

This clonotype was detected many times. The V call is TRBV28, the J call TRBJ2-7; 7 bases are a match to TRBD2. This CDR3 has 11 residues. With 5 bases clipped from V and 13 bases from J, the junction kept 8 bases outside the gene matches. Germline V gene sequence: CDR1 MDHEN, CDR2 SYDVKM. CDR3 loop: CASSRSGKGYF. CDR3 coding DNA: TGTGCCAGCAGTCGCAGCGGGAAGGGTTACTTC.

This clonotype occurred many times. The J gene is TRBJ1-2, the V gene TRBV12-5; D remains unclear. Germline V CDR1 and CDR2: LGHNT, FRNRAP. The CDR3 totals 15 residues. V was cut by 2 bases and J by 6 bases, with 16 bases left in between. CDR3 sequence (DNA): TGTGCTAGTGGTTTGCATGGAATTGGTTTCGATGGCTACACCTTC. Protein: CASGLHGIGFDGYTF.